This T cell receptor (beta chain) was documented in a study of cytomegalovirus exposure and HLA in healthy donors. Turning to the study itself: Early release data held 85 million to 95 million unique TCRs from HLA-typed donors.

Both 60 Vbeta primers and 13 Jbeta primers went into the PCR. The assay was immunoSEQ multiplex PCR, and TCRdb's table has in-frame clones only and misses some. The top ten clones hold approximately 5.6% of a sample with approximately 140,000 clones, 70% to 90% of them seen once. The CDR3 runs to 16 residues. Germline loops: CDR1 SGHNT, CDR2 YYREEE (reference sequence). The V and J ends lost 0 bases and 5 bases respectively, with 18 bases between them. Sample: PBMCs. This clonotype originated in a woman between 35 and 50 years old in good health and CMV-seropositive. The genes are TRBV5-4 and TRBJ2-7, with TRBD2 as a possible D gene (5 bases). The DNA for the CDR3 is TGTGCCAGCAGCTTGGGGTCATCCTGGAGCGGCGACGAGCAGTACTTC. Its translation: CASSLGSSWSGDEQYF. Looking up the rest from reference TRBV5-4 and TRBJ2-7 gives the full variable domain: ETGVTQSPTHLIKTRGQQVTLRCSSQSGHNTVSWYQQALGQGPQFIFQYYREEENGRGNFPPRFSGLQFPNYSSELNVNALELDDSALYLCASSLGSSWSGDEQYFGPGTRLTVT.